The clone carrying this TCR beta chain appeared a single time. The data were obtained in a study of blood T cell repertoires in COVID-19. As for the study in general: Samples of COVID-19 (acute and convalescent) were obtained from the United States, Italy and Spain.

Authors' data handling: Cell counts per sample came from amplifying reference gene primers. Libraries were prepared by immunoSEQ multiplex PCR; TCRdb keeps only in-frame clonotypes and omits some of them. V, J and clone size are taken as reported in that table, and D and trimming were inferred from the DNA itself. The table shows some 190,000 clones, with more than 70% occurring only once. Sequenced material: PBMCs or T cells enriched from blood (not recorded which). The TCR comes from a man aged 35 to 55 with acute COVID-19.

CDR3 nucleotide sequence: TGTGCCAGCAGTTACTGGGACAGCCGTTCACCCCTCCACTTT. Residues: CASSYWDSRSPLHF. The V and J genes are TRBV6-5 and TRBJ1-6; 7 bases are shared with TRBD1. CDR3 length: 14 amino acids. Germline V CDR1 and CDR2: MNHEY, SVGAGI. With V trimmed by 1 base and J by 9 bases, 3 bases remained unmatched.